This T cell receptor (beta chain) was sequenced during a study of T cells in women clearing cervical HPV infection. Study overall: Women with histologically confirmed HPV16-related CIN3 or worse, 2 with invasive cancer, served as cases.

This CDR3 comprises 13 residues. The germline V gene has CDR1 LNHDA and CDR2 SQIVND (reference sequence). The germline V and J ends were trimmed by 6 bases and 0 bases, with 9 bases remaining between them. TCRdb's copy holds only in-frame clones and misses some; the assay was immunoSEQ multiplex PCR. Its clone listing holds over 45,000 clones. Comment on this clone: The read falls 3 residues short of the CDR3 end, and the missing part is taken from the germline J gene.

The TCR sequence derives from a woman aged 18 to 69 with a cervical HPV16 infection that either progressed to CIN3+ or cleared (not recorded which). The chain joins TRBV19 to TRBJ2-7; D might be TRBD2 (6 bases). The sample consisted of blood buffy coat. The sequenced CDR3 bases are TGTGCCAGTAGCCGGGACTTCTCCTACGAG. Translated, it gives CASSRDFSYE. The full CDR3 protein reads CASSRDFSYEQYF.